Shown below are 24 T cell receptor beta chains from a single sample sequenced in a study of Ad26.COV2.S vaccination and SARS-CoV-2 variants. Sequencing was performed with immunoSEQ multiplex PCR; in TCRdb, only in-frame clones are kept and a portion is missing. This table has about 320,000 clones, approximately 86% appearing once. Treatment specified: some 19 received Ad26.COV2.S at low or high dose, single or two shots; a few received placebo; per-sample allocation not given. Day 63 after the first vaccine or placebo injection was the time point for sampling. The source material was peripheral blood, sampled in a trial of Ad26.COV2.S vaccine versus placebo. Receptors originate from a person between 18 and 65 years old who received the Ad26.COV2.S COVID-19 vaccine or a placebo.

The gene calls are TRBV11-2 and TRBJ1-2; D not certain. V was clipped by 2 bases and J by 4 bases, with 14 bases between them. CDR3 length: 15 amino acids. Germline values: CDR1 SGHAT, CDR2 FQNNGV. Written as DNA, the CDR3 is TGTGCCAGCAGCTTATCGACTGGAGCACTCTATGGCTACACCTTC. It encodes CASSLSTGALYGYTF.

The V gene is TRBV6-5, the J gene TRBJ1-4; D uncertain. CDR1 is MNHEY and CDR2 is SVGAGI in the germline V gene. V was trimmed by 10 bases and J by 4 bases, leaving 10 bases between them. The CDR3 is made up of 12 amino acids. DNA of the CDR3: TGTGCCATCGAACAGTTTAATGAAAAACTGTTTTTT. This sequence encodes CAIEQFNEKLFF.

The chain links TRBV27 to TRBJ2-2; no clear D gene. CDR1 is MNHEY, CDR2 SMNVEV, per germline (reference sequence). The CDR3 runs 16 residues. Trimming left V 2 bases short and J 4 bases short, with 14 bases between. The CDR3 sequence is CASSLIRRPGTGELFF. The CDR3 DNA sequence: TGTGCCAGCAGTTTAATTCGAAGGCCTGGCACCGGGGAGCTGTTTTTT.

V usage is TRBV4-1 and J usage is TRBJ2-3, with TRBD1 as a possible D gene (6 bases). This CDR3 is 15 amino acids long. V was trimmed by 4 bases and J by 6 bases, leaving 17 bases between them. CDR1 is MGHRA and CDR2 is YSYEKL in the germline V gene. DNA of the CDR3: TGCGCCAGCAGCCGCTTCGGAACAGGGTCTGATACGCAGTATTTT. Translation gives CASSRFGTGSDTQYF.

This chain's CDR3 is CASSPGGDYNEQFF. For the CDR3, the DNA is TGTGCCAGTAGTCCAGGGGGCGACTACAATGAGCAGTTCTTC. V gene TRBV19 combines with J gene TRBJ2-1, with 8 bases that match TRBD1. The CDR3 extends over 14 amino acids. In germline, CDR1 is LNHDA, CDR2 SQIVND (reference sequence). Losses at the gene ends were 5 bases for V and 3 bases for J; bases not matched to a gene: 3.

V usage is TRBV19 and J usage is TRBJ2-1; 14 positions match TRBD2. The CDR3 is made up of 16 amino acids. Germline V gives CDR1 LNHDA, CDR2 SQIVND (reference sequence). The J segment lost 9 bases and the V segment lost 4 bases, leaving 8 bases of the junction unmatched. The CDR3 loop is CASSTSTSGGAIEQFF. The CDR3 nucleotides are TGTGCCAGTAGTACCTCGACTAGCGGGGGGGCGATTGAGCAGTTCTTC.

The sample holds one count of this clone. The CDR3 nucleotides are TGTGCCAGCAGTTTTAAGGGCGGCTACACCTTC. Amino acids: CASSFKGGYTF. The J gene is TRBJ1-2, the V gene TRBV6-5, with D hard to call. Looked up from germline, CDR1 is MNHEY and CDR2 is SVGAGI. This CDR3 is built from 11 residues. V lost 4 bases, J lost 8 bases, and 8 bases lay in between.

The rearrangement links TRBV2 to TRBJ1-5; D is perhaps TRBD1 (5 bases). Germline CDR1 and CDR2: SNHLY and FYNNEI. Trimming removed 3 bases at V and 2 bases at J, with 11 bases between. The CDR3 loop spans 15 amino acids. The CDR3 loop is CASSEQGSGNQPQHF. CDR3 nucleotide sequence: TGTGCCAGCAGTGAGCAGGGTTCAGGCAATCAGCCCCAGCATTTT.

The count of this clone is one. This rearrangement joins TRBV9 to TRBJ2-2; D gene ambiguous. Trimming removed 4 bases from V and 5 bases from J, with 15 bases in between. The CDR3 extends over 15 amino acids. Germline CDR1 reads SGDLS; CDR2 reads YYNGEE. CDR3 coding DNA: TGTGCCAGCAGCTCGGCGTTAACTCAAACCGGGGAGCTGTTTTTT. This encodes CASSSALTQTGELFF.

This chain uses TRBV12-3 or TRBV12-4 with TRBJ1-1, with D hard to call. Between the trimmed V and J ends, which lost 3 bases and 4 bases, there was a span of 6 bases. The CDR3 spans 12 residues. DNA for the CDR3: TGTGCCAGCAGTTTTATCAGCACTGAAGCTTTCTTT. The encoded protein is CASSFISTEAFF.

The chain combines TRBV6-5 with TRBJ2-2; the D call may be TRBD1 or TRBD2 (6 bases each). Germline V gene sequence: CDR1 MNHEY, CDR2 SVGAGI. The V end lost 3 bases, the J end lost 0 bases, and 11 bases lay between the germline ends. The CDR3 covers 16 residues. CDR3 loop: CASSYSGASNTGELFF. The CDR3 nucleotides read TGTGCCAGCAGTTATTCGGGGGCCTCGAACACCGGGGAGCTGTTTTTT.

V is TRBV28 and J is TRBJ1-3; 8 positions agree with TRBD1. The ends lost 4 bases at V and 0 bases at J; junction bases unmatched: 5. The CDR3 contains 16 residues. CDR1 is MDHEN, CDR2 SYDVKM, per germline. CDR3 nucleotides: TGTGCCAGCAGTTCACCCACAGGGGGCTCTGGAAACACCATATATTTT. It translates to CASSSPTGGSGNTIYF.

The rearrangement joins TRBV28 to TRBJ2-7; D unclear. In germline, CDR1 is MDHEN, CDR2 SYDVKM. The CDR3 totals 13 residues. Trimming stripped 8 bases from V and 0 bases from J, with 11 bases between. CDR3 in amino acids: CASVGFSSYEQYF. CDR3 bases: TGTGCCAGCGTCGGCTTTAGCTCCTACGAGCAGTACTTC.

The genes are TRBV7-9 and TRBJ2-5; tentatively, D is TRBD2 (5 bases). CDR1 SEHNR and CDR2 FQNEAQ come from the germline V gene (reference sequence). The V end was cut by 5 bases, the J end by 5 bases, with 21 bases between. The CDR3 covers 16 residues. CDR3 DNA sequence: TGTGCCAGCAGCCCAACTACCGGACTGGCCATGGAGACCCAGTACTTC. This gives the protein CASSPTTGLAMETQYF.

The chain carries TRBV7-2 and TRBJ2-1; the match to TRBD1 covers 7 bases. The CDR3 runs to 14 residues. Losses at the gene ends were 5 bases for V and 9 bases for J; bases not matched to a gene: 10. Germline CDR1 SGHTA, CDR2 FQGNSA. As DNA, the CDR3 is TGTGCCAGCAGCCCAGGACACTACAGGGGTGAGCAGTTCTTC. This translates into CASSPGHYRGEQFF.

The V gene is TRBV19, the J gene TRBJ2-2; D gene unclear. Trimming cost V 3 bases and J 6 bases, with 5 bases left between them. Looked up from germline, CDR1 is LNHDA and CDR2 is SQIVND (reference sequence). This CDR3 contains 12 residues. The CDR3: CASSIWAGELFF. The CDR3 bases are TGTGCCAGTAGTATCTGGGCCGGGGAGCTGTTTTTT.

This clone has a single count. The chain combines TRBV18 with TRBJ1-1, with D possibly being TRBD1 (5 bases). Trimming removed 5 bases from V and 4 bases from J, with 11 bases in between. The CDR3 loop spans 13 amino acids. The germline V gene encodes CDR1 KGHSH and CDR2 LQKENI. This CDR3 is CASSAGGGTEAFF. CDR3 coding DNA: TGTGCCAGCTCAGCCGGTGGGGGCACTGAAGCTTTCTTT.

The V gene is TRBV7-9, the J gene TRBJ1-4; 7 positions match TRBD1. Germline assignment: CDR1 SEHNR and CDR2 FQNEAQ (reference sequence). The J segment lost 4 bases and the V segment lost 0 bases, leaving 11 bases of the junction unmatched. This CDR3 has 18 residues. CDR3 nucleotide sequence: TGTGCCAGCAGCTTAGCTCCCTTCTTTGACAGGGATAATGAAAAACTGTTTTTT. This sequence encodes CASSLAPFFDRDNEKLFF.

This clone was seen a single time. The V and J genes are TRBV7-3 and TRBJ2-1, with D perhaps TRBD1 or TRBD2 (6 bases each). V was cut by 3 bases and J by 3 bases, with 12 bases left in between. The length of the CDR3 is 15 residues. Germline values: CDR1 SGHTA, CDR2 FQGTGA. CDR3 nucleotides: TGTGCCAGCAGCTTTGACGGGGGCCGCTACAATGAGCAGTTCTTC. Its protein product is CASSFDGGRYNEQFF.

V and J are TRBV29-1 and TRBJ2-5, with 7 bases matching TRBD2. The germline V gene has CDR1 SQVTM and CDR2 ANQGSEA. CDR3 size: 14 residues. After removal of 2 bases from V and 5 bases from J, the junction contained 8 bases not matched to a gene. The CDR3 sequence is CSVELAAREETQYF. Written as DNA, the CDR3 is TGCAGCGTTGAACTAGCGGCCAGGGAGGAGACCCAGTACTTC.

V usage is TRBV29-1 and J usage is TRBJ1-3; no clear D. Per germline, CDR1 SQVTM and CDR2 ANQGSEA. The V gene lost 3 bases and the J gene lost 2 bases, with 8 bases spanning the gap. This CDR3 comprises 13 residues. The CDR3 DNA is TGCAGCGTTGAGCAGTCCACTGGAAACACCATATATTTT. Protein product: CSVEQSTGNTIYF.

This chain joins TRBV6-5 and TRBJ2-3, with D possibly TRBD2 on 5 matching bases. Germline assignment: CDR1 MNHEY and CDR2 SVGAGI. The V end was cut by 6 bases, the J end by 0 bases, with 7 bases between. The CDR3 contains 13 residues. The DNA for the CDR3 is TGTGCCAGCAGCCGAGGGAGCACAGATACGCAGTATTTT. This codes for CASSRGSTDTQYF.

The chain is built from TRBV3-1 (or the pseudogene TRBV3-2) and TRBJ2-7; TRBD2 matches at 11 bases. The J segment lost 6 bases and the V segment lost 4 bases, leaving 5 bases of the junction unmatched. Per the germline V gene, CDR1 is LGHDT and CDR2 is YNNKEL (reference sequence). The length of the CDR3 is 14 residues. The CDR3 loop is CASSPSGGLFEQYF. The CDR3 DNA reads as TGTGCCAGCAGCCCTAGCGGGGGGCTCTTCGAGCAGTACTTC.

The count of this clone is one. V usage is TRBV4-2 and J usage is TRBJ2-7, with D possibly TRBD1 on 7 matching bases. The CDR3 is 14 amino acids. V lost 4 bases to trimming and J lost 6 bases, with 16 bases between them. The germline V gene has CDR1 LGHNA and CDR2 YNFKEQ. The chain's CDR3 is CASSRGTEGGEQYF. CDR3 DNA sequence: TGTGCCAGCAGCCGCGGGACAGAGGGTGGCGAGCAGTACTTC.